The 14 T cell receptor beta chains below come from one sample, sequenced in a study of T cell responses to AZD1222 COVID-19 vaccine. Sequenced by immunoSEQ multiplex PCR; TCRdb stores in-frame clones only, minus some. The ten most abundant clones cover 2% to 2.5% of a sample with under 150,000 clones. Sequencing was carried out using peripheral blood. The origin of the receptors is an adult in good health.

This chain connects TRBV14 to TRBJ2-1, with D maybe TRBD1 (5 bases). The CDR3 contains 14 residues. Germline loops: CDR1 SGHDN, CDR2 FVKESK. Trimming took 5 bases from V and 3 from J, leaving 11 bases between them. The CDR3 protein is CASSSLTVYNEQFF. CDR3 in DNA: TGTGCCAGCAGCTCACTGACAGTCTACAATGAGCAGTTCTTC.

The chain couples TRBV7-9 to TRBJ2-2; the D is unclear. This CDR3 has 15 amino acids. Germline V gives CDR1 SEHNR, CDR2 FQNEAQ (reference sequence). Trimming stripped 5 bases from V and 7 bases from J, with 17 bases between. The CDR3 nucleotides are TGTGCCAGCAGCCTTTCTCTTTCCCTCGTCGGGGAGCTGTTTTTT. Amino acid sequence: CASSLSLSLVGELFF.

The chain uses TRBV7-2 and TRBJ2-1; D perhaps matches TRBD1 (5 bases). This CDR3 region has 15 residues. Trimming left V 1 base short and J 11 bases short, with 18 bases between. Germline-derived CDR1 and CDR2 are SGHTA and FQGNSA. As DNA, the CDR3 is TGTGCCAGCAGCTTAGTCGGGCGAGAGCAGGGTAAGCAGTTCTTC. This gives the protein CASSLVGREQGKQFF.

The J gene is TRBJ1-1, the V gene TRBV6-1; D uncertain. CDR1 is MNHNS, CDR2 SASEGT, per germline. The CDR3 length is 16 residues. Trimming left V 0 bases short and J 2 bases short, with 13 bases between. CDR3 sequence reads: CASSEAVWAPNTEAFF. The CDR3 DNA is TGTGCCAGCAGTGAAGCGGTCTGGGCACCTAACACTGAAGCTTTCTTT.

This sequence joins TRBV19 and TRBJ2-1; no firm D call. The V gene lost 5 bases and the J gene lost 8 bases, with 10 bases spanning the gap. Germline V gene lookup returns CDR1 LNHDA and CDR2 SQIVND (reference sequence). The CDR3 contains 12 residues. CDR3 sequence (DNA): TGTGCCAGTAGTGCGGACCGGTATGAGCAGTTCTTC. It translates to CASSADRYEQFF.

This chain joins TRBV6-2 or TRBV6-3 and TRBJ1-5; D might be TRBD1 (5 bases). This CDR3 has 16 amino acids. Trimming left V 4 bases short and J 0 bases short, with 13 bases between. Germline values: CDR1 MNHEY, CDR2 SVGEGT. CDR3 residues: CASSFRARGSNQPQHF. DNA of the CDR3: TGTGCCAGCAGTTTCCGAGCAAGGGGTAGCAATCAGCCCCAGCATTTT.

The chain carries TRBV5-5 and TRBJ2-1; TRBD1 might be the D (6 bases). The V gene lost 7 bases and the J gene lost 7 bases, with 24 bases spanning the gap. Germline V gene sequence: CDR1 SGHKS, CDR2 YYEKEE (reference sequence). This CDR3 is 16 amino acids long. The CDR3 loop reads CASRRYLSKGENEQFF. As DNA, the CDR3 is TGTGCCAGCCGTCGGTATTTGAGCAAGGGGGAAAATGAGCAGTTCTTC.

The chain has TRBV29-1 and TRBJ2-5; 11 bases line up with TRBD2. The germline CDR1 and CDR2 sequences are SQVTM and ANQGSEA. The CDR3 has 15 residues. V lost 5 bases to trimming and J lost 2 bases; unmatched junction nucleotides: 7. CDR3 sequence: CSVRGTSGVQETQYF. CDR3 nucleotide sequence: TGCAGCGTTCGAGGGACTAGCGGAGTTCAAGAGACCCAGTACTTC.

V is TRBV29-1 and J is TRBJ2-3, with D perhaps TRBD1 or TRBD2 (6 bases each). Between the trimmed V and J ends, which lost 6 bases and 1 base, there was a span of 20 bases. The CDR3 runs 16 residues. Germline V gives CDR1 SQVTM, CDR2 ANQGSEA. The CDR3 DNA reads TGCAGCGTCGAGCCCGAGGGGGGATGGGGCACAGATACGCAGTATTTT. This codes for CSVEPEGGWGTDTQYF.

The CDR3 sequence: CASSHTSGAANTEAFF. CDR3 DNA sequence: TGTGCCAGCAGCCACACAAGCGGGGCAGCCAACACTGAAGCTTTCTTT. The chain links TRBV16 to TRBJ1-1, with D tentatively TRBD1 (5 bases). V dropped 3 bases and J dropped 2 bases, with 16 bases sitting between them. Germline V gene lookup returns CDR1 KGHSY and CDR2 FQNENV. The CDR3 extends over 16 amino acids. The full variable domain, its missing parts supplied by reference TRBV16 and TRBJ1-1, is GEEVAQTPKHLVRGEGQKAKLYCAPIKGHSYVFWYQQVLKNEFKFLISFQNENVFDETGMPKERFSAKCLPNSPCSLEIQATKLEDSAVYFCASSHTSGAANTEAFFGQGTRLTVV.

The chain is built from TRBV15 and TRBJ2-7; D remains unclear. Germline loops: CDR1 LNHNV, CDR2 YYDKDF (reference sequence). CDR3 length equals 13 residues. V was pared by 6 bases and J by 0 bases, with 9 bases between. The CDR3 DNA follows: TGTGCCACCAGTAGTCCGGACTCCTACGAGCAGTACTTC. As protein: CATSSPDSYEQYF. Full variable domain (remainder filled in from reference TRBV15 and TRBJ2-7): DAMVIQNPRYQVTQFGKPVTLSCSQTLNHNVMYWYQQKSSQAPKLLFHYYDKDFNNEADTPDNFQSRRPNTSFCFLDIRSPGLGDTAMYLCATSSPDSYEQYFGPGTRLTVT.

V is TRBV19 and J is TRBJ2-1, with 8 bases lining up with TRBD2. CDR3 length equals 15 residues. V shed 1 base, J shed 9 bases, and the junction held 8 bases outside the gene matches. Germline-derived CDR1 and CDR2 are LNHDA and SQIVND (reference sequence). The CDR3 protein is CASSIVGPGGLEQFF. CDR3 coding DNA: TGTGCCAGTAGTATAGTAGGTCCGGGGGGGCTTGAGCAGTTCTTC.

The CDR3 protein is CAISEWIGQGADTQYF. CDR3 nucleotides: TGTGCCATCAGTGAGTGGATTGGACAGGGGGCAGATACGCAGTATTTT. V is TRBV10-3 and J is TRBJ2-3; 10 nucleotides align to TRBD1. The CDR3 consists of 16 residues. The germline CDR1 and CDR2 sequences are ENHRY and SYGVKD. After removal of 1 base from V and 4 bases from J, the junction contained 5 bases not matched to a gene.

CDR3 bases: TGCAGCGTTGAAAAGGACAGGGGCACTGAAGCTTTCTTT. Translated, it gives CSVEKDRGTEAFF. This chain uses TRBV29-1 with TRBJ1-1; 9 positions match TRBD1. CDR1 and CDR2 from the germline V gene are SQVTM and ANQGSEA. V trimming: 2 bases; J trimming: 4 bases; junction bases outside the gene matches: 2. This CDR3 is 13 amino acids long.